These 14 T cell receptor beta chains were sequenced from one sample in a study of CD8 T cells in ankylosing spondylitis. TCRdb fed the 5' RACE reads into MiXCR, producing one record per CDR3 protein. In the table there are under 55,000 distinct CDR3 sequences, around 7.4% of which are singletons. Sequences were obtained from blood, either unsorted or a sorted T cell fraction (not recorded which). The receptors derive from a female donor with ankylosing spondylitis or in good health (not recorded which).

This clonotype was recorded many times. The chain has TRBV20-1 and TRBJ2-1; D is uncertain. Germline lookup yields CDR1 DFQATT and CDR2 SNEGSKA (reference sequence). V was clipped by 0 bases and J by 2 bases, with 11 bases between them. CDR3 length: 15 residues. The CDR3 region has the DNA TGCAGTGCTAGAGATGTGGCAAGGGCCTACAATGAGCAGTTCTTC. Protein product: CSARDVARAYNEQFF.

This clonotype has only a few counts. The J gene is TRBJ1-2, the V gene TRBV2; 7 bases map to TRBD1. The CDR3 is made up of 15 amino acids. CDR1 is SNHLY, CDR2 FYNNEI, per germline. After removal of 5 bases from V and 4 bases from J, the junction contained 10 bases not matched to a gene. CDR3: CASSPSGTEGYGYTF. As DNA, the CDR3 is TGTGCCAGCAGTCCCTCGGGGACAGAGGGCTATGGCTACACCTTC.

Many counts were recorded for this clonotype. The chain uses TRBV3-1 and TRBJ1-2; 7 positions agree with TRBD1. Germline assignment: CDR1 LGHDT and CDR2 YNNKEL (reference sequence). The junction had 5 bases not matched to a gene; V was cut back by 5 bases and J by 2 bases. The CDR3 sequence is 14 residues long. The CDR3 DNA follows: TGTGCCAGCAGCACCGGGACAGTGAACTATGGCTACACCTTC. It translates to CASSTGTVNYGYTF.

This clonotype occurred many times. This sequence joins TRBV12-5 and TRBJ2-7; no clear D gene. This CDR3 has 11 amino acids. Germline CDR1 is LGHNT and CDR2 is FRNRAP. V was cut by 6 bases and J by 0 bases, with 3 bases left in between. The CDR3 region is CASGGSYEQYF. As DNA, the CDR3 is TGTGCTAGTGGCGGCTCCTACGAGCAGTACTTC.

This clonotype was detected ten times or more. This sequence joins TRBV5-1 and TRBJ2-6, with D hard to call. Between the trimmed V and J ends, which lost 2 bases and 1 base, there was a span of 7 bases. This CDR3 is built from 15 residues. Germline lookup yields CDR1 SGHRS and CDR2 YFSETQ. The CDR3 protein is CASSFVGSGANVLTF. The CDR3 nucleotides are TGCGCCAGCAGCTTTGTGGGTTCTGGGGCCAACGTCCTGACTTTC. Variable domain in full (rest from reference TRBV5-1 and TRBJ2-6): KAGVTQTPRYLIKTRGQQVTLSCSPISGHRSVSWYQQTPGQGLQFLFEYFSETQRNKGNFPGRFSGRQFSNSRSEMNVSTLELGDSALYLCASSFVGSGANVLTFGAGSRLTVL.

This clonotype showed up many times. The chain links TRBV15 to TRBJ1-2; D not certain. CDR1 is LNHNV and CDR2 is YYDKDF in the germline V gene (reference sequence). This CDR3 spans 13 amino acids. With 0 bases removed from V and 4 bases from J, the gap between germline ends came to 6 bases. The CDR3 bases are TGTGCCACCAGCAGAGATACAACCTATGGCTACACCTTC. Its protein product is CATSRDTTYGYTF.

This clonotype was observed many times. The chain uses TRBV20-1 and TRBJ1-5; TRBD1 might be the D (6 bases). The CDR3 is 14 residues long. The germline V gene has CDR1 DFQATT and CDR2 SNEGSKA (reference sequence). Trimming took off 1 base at V and 6 bases at J, with 13 bases between the two ends. CDR3 sequence reads: CSARAGAKGQPQHF. The CDR3 nucleotides read TGCAGTGCTAGAGCAGGGGCAAAAGGTCAGCCCCAGCATTTT.

This clonotype appeared a few times. The chain employs TRBV6-2 or TRBV6-3 and TRBJ1-6; D is unresolved. The germline V and J ends were trimmed by 4 bases and 10 bases, with 14 bases remaining between them. This CDR3 contains 14 residues. Germline V CDR1 and CDR2: MNHEY, SVGEGT. CDR3 DNA sequence: TGTGCCAGCAGTTGGGATTTTCCCGAGTCACCCCTCCACTTT. It translates to CASSWDFPESPLHF.

This clonotype showed up many times. The chain couples TRBV4-2 to TRBJ2-3, with 13 bases that match TRBD2. CDR3 length: 16 residues. V was clipped by 4 bases and J by 5 bases; unmatched bases: 6. Germline CDR1 and CDR2: LGHNA and YNFKEQ. CDR3 loop: CASSRQLAGGQDTQYF. The DNA of the CDR3 is TGTGCCAGCAGCCGCCAACTAGCGGGGGGGCAAGATACGCAGTATTTT.

The gene calls are TRBV5-6 and TRBJ1-5; D is uncertain. This CDR3 has 14 amino acids. V was pared by 1 base and J by 2 bases, with 7 bases between. Germline-derived CDR1 and CDR2 are SGHDT and YYEEEE. The CDR3 nucleotides are TGTGCCAGCAGCTTGAGCAGTCGCAATCAGCCCCAGCATTTT. The encoded protein is CASSLSSRNQPQHF.

This clonotype was seen repeatedly, ten times or more. This chain joins TRBV6-5 and TRBJ2-1, with 10 bases that match TRBD1. The CDR3 runs to 15 residues. Germline values: CDR1 MNHEY, CDR2 SVGAGI. The J segment lost 8 bases and the V segment lost 3 bases, leaving 7 bases of the junction unmatched. The CDR3 spells CASSYWTGGVDEQFF. CDR3 sequence (DNA): TGTGCCAGCAGTTATTGGACAGGGGGTGTCGATGAGCAGTTCTTC.

This clonotype was counted many times. The chain joins TRBV5-1 to TRBJ2-3, with a tentative D call TRBD1 (5 bases). CDR3 size: 14 residues. Trimming stripped 2 bases from V and 4 bases from J, with 11 bases between. Germline CDR1 and CDR2: SGHRS and YFSETQ. CDR3 DNA: TGCGCCAGCAGCTTCCCGCAGGGTGCAGATACGCAGTATTTT. As protein: CASSFPQGADTQYF.

This clonotype was recorded at least ten times. The chain is built from TRBV28 and TRBJ1-4; the match to TRBD1 covers 7 bases. J gave up 4 bases and V 5 bases, and 4 bases lay outside the gene matches. In germline, CDR1 is MDHEN, CDR2 SYDVKM. The CDR3 is made up of 14 amino acids. CDR3 region: CASSRGQLNEKLFF. The CDR3, as DNA: TGTGCCAGCAGTCGGGGACAGCTTAATGAAAAACTGTTTTTT. The full variable domain, completed using reference TRBV28 and TRBJ1-4, is DVKVTQSSRYLVKRTGEKVFLECVQDMDHENMFWYRQDPGLGLRLIYFSYDVKMKEKGDIPEGYSVSREKKERFSLILESASTNQTSMYLCASSRGQLNEKLFFGSGTQLSVL.

Many counts were recorded for this clonotype. This rearrangement joins TRBV15 to TRBJ1-2, with TRBD1 matching over 9 bases. Germline values: CDR1 LNHNV, CDR2 YYDKDF (reference sequence). The CDR3 contains 16 residues. The V segment lost 3 bases and the J segment 4 bases; nucleotides outside the gene matches: 9. The CDR3 DNA is TGTGCCACCAGCAGCCGGGACAGGGTTCTATTCTATGGCTACACCTTC. Residues: CATSSRDRVLFYGYTF.